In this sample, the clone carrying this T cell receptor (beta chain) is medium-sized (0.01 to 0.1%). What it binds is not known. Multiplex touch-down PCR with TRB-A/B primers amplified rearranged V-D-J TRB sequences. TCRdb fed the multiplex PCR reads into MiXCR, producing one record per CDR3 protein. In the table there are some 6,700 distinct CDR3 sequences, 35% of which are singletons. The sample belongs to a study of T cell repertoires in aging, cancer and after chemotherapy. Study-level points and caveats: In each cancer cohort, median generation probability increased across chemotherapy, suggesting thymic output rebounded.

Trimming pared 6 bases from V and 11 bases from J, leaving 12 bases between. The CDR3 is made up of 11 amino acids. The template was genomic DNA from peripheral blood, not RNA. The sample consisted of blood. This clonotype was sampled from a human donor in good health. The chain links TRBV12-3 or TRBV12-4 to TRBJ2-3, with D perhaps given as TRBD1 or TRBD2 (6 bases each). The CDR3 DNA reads TGTGCCAGCAGCCAAAGGGGGGTGCAGTATTTT. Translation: CASSQRGVQYF.